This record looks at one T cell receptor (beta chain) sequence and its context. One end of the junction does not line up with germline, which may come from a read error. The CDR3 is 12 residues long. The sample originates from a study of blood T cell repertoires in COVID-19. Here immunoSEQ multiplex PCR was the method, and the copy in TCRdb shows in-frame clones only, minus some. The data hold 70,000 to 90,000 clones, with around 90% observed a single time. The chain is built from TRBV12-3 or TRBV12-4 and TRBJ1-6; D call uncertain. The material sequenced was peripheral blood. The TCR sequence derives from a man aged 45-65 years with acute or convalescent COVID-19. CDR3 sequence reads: CGSAYYNSPLHF. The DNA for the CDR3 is TGCGGGTCGGCCTACTATAATTCACCCCTCCACTTT.